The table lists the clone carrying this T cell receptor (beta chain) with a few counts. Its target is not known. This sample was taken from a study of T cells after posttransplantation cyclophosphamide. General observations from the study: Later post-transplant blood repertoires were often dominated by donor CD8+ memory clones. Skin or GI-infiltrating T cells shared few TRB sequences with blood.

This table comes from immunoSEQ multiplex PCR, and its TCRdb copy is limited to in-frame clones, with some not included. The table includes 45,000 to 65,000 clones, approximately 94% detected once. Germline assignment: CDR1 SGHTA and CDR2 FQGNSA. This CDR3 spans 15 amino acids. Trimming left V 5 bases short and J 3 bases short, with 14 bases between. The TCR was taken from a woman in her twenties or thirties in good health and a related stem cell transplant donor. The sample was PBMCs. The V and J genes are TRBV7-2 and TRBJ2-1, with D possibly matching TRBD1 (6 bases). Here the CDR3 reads CASSITGNLYNEQFF. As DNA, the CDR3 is TGTGCCAGCAGCATTACAGGGAACCTCTACAATGAGCAGTTCTTC.